Shown below are 14 T cell receptor beta chains from a single sample sequenced in a study of control samples from healthy donors and cancer patients. Sequencing used immunoSEQ multiplex PCR; TCRdb keeps in-frame clones, though not all of them. This sample yields 45,000 to 65,000 clones, of which about 88% are seen a single time; roughly 42% belongs to the top ten. The material sequenced was PBMCs. The receptors come from a man in his fifties or sixties with head and neck cancer.

This CDR3 is CASSQTGVGAKNIQYF. The CDR3, as DNA: TGTGCCAGCAGTCAAACAGGGGTTGGGGCCAAAAACATTCAGTACTTC. The V gene is TRBV28, the J gene TRBJ2-4, with 7 bases fitting TRBD1. The germline V gene has CDR1 MDHEN and CDR2 SYDVKM. V trimming: 5 bases; J trimming: 1 base; junction bases outside the gene matches: 8. This CDR3 comprises 16 residues.

This clone is termed medium-sized. The chain combines TRBV5-5 with TRBJ1-4, with 7 bases matching TRBD1. Germline loops: CDR1 SGHKS, CDR2 YYEKEE (reference sequence). The CDR3 covers 18 residues. V lost 4 bases, J lost 3 bases, and 15 bases stayed unmatched. The CDR3 here is CASSAAHYAGGSNEKLFF. In DNA, the CDR3 is TGTGCCAGCAGCGCCGCGCACTATGCAGGGGGTTCTAATGAAAAACTGTTTTTT.

The rearrangement joins TRBV21-1 to TRBJ2-7; TRBD1 is the table's D call, not checked against the DNA. TRBV21-1 is flagged as a pseudogene. The CDR3 is 18 amino acids. CDR3 region: CASSKVYIGDSFSHEQYF. The CDR3 coding sequence is TGTGCCAGCAGCAAAGTTTATATTGGGGACAGCTTTTCCCACGAGCAGTACTTC.

The J gene is TRBJ2-7, the V gene TRBV6-6; a possible D gene is TRBD2 (6 bases). The CDR3 length is 14 residues. Germline CDR1 MNHNY, CDR2 SVGAGI (reference sequence). The germline V and J ends were trimmed by 5 bases and 2 bases, with 13 bases remaining between them. CDR3 nucleotide sequence: TGTGCCAGCAGTGACCATAGCGGCCCCTACGAGCAGTACTTC. It encodes CASSDHSGPYEQYF.

The V and J genes are TRBV9 and TRBJ2-2; 7 bases are shared with TRBD2. CDR1 and CDR2 (germline): SGDLS, YYNGEE. The V gene end was trimmed by 0 bases and the J gene end by 1 base; junction bases not matched to a gene: 3. The CDR3 is 16 residues long. This CDR3 reads CASSVVASGNTGELFF. For the CDR3, the DNA is TGTGCCAGCAGCGTAGTAGCTAGCGGGAACACCGGGGAGCTGTTTTTT. The whole variable domain, remainder taken from reference TRBV9 and TRBJ2-2, is DSGVTQTPKHLITATGQRVTLRCSPRSGDLSVYWYQQSLDQGLQFLIQYYNGEERAKGNILERFSAQQFPDLHSELNLSSLELGDSALYFCASSVVASGNTGELFFGEGSRLTVL.

This clone appeared a single time. The chain employs TRBV28 and TRBJ2-7; 14 bases fit TRBD2. CDR3 length equals 17 residues. V lost 4 bases and J lost 12; bases outside the gene matches: 17. The germline V gene encodes CDR1 MDHEN and CDR2 SYDVKM. As DNA, the CDR3 is TGTGCCAGCAGTTCACCGACTAGCGGGAGGGGACTTAGCCAGGGGTACTTC. Protein product: CASSSPTSGRGLSQGYF.

In regard to this clone: The germline gene is not matched at one end of the junction; a read error may be the cause. The chain links TRBV7-8 to TRBJ1-1; D is unresolved. The CDR3 covers 14 residues. Germline CDR1 reads SGHVS; CDR2 reads FQNEAQ. CDR3 nucleotides: TGTGCCAGCAGGTTAGGGTATGCGAACACTGAAGCTTTCTTT. Translating it yields CASRLGYANTEAFF.

V gene TRBV5-4 combines with J gene TRBJ2-7; 8 bases align to TRBD1. The germline CDR1 and CDR2 sequences are SGHNT and YYREEE (reference sequence). The CDR3 consists of 15 residues. V shed 0 bases and J 3 bases; nucleotides not matched to a gene: 5. The CDR3 DNA follows: TGTGCCAGCAGCTTGGCTGGACAGGGACTCTACGAGCAGTACTTC. Its translation: CASSLAGQGLYEQYF.

This clone was counted a single time. The chain has TRBV19 and TRBJ2-1; 9 bases align to TRBD2. Unmatched junction bases numbered 7, after V lost 3 bases and J lost 7 bases. Looked up from germline, CDR1 is LNHDA and CDR2 is SQIVND (reference sequence). The length of the CDR3 is 15 residues. The CDR3 nucleotides are TGTGCCAGTAGTATGGCGGGGGGGGTTGGGAATGAGCAGTTCTTC. This encodes CASSMAGGVGNEQFF.

The gene calls are TRBV2 and TRBJ2-2; D uncertain. From germline, CDR1 is SNHLY and CDR2 FYNNEI. Trimming removed 7 bases at V and 1 base at J, with 7 bases between. The CDR3 has 13 amino acids. Here the CDR3 reads CASIRQNTGELFF. The DNA of the CDR3 is TGTGCCAGCATTAGACAGAACACCGGGGAGCTGTTTTTT.

Here the CDR3 reads CASSFAQRDETQYF. The CDR3 DNA sequence: TGTGCCAGCAGCTTTGCGCAGCGCGATGAGACCCAGTACTTC. This chain links TRBV5-4 with TRBJ2-5; no reliable D call. The length of the CDR3 is 14 residues. Germline values: CDR1 SGHNT, CDR2 YYREEE (reference sequence). Trimming removed 2 bases at V and 5 bases at J, with 13 bases between.

This chain joins TRBV3-1 (or the pseudogene TRBV3-2) and TRBJ1-5; 9 nucleotides line up with TRBD1. Germline lookup yields CDR1 LGHDT and CDR2 YNNKEL (reference sequence). This CDR3 comprises 17 residues. Germline trimming cut 1 base from V and 7 bases from J; bases unmatched to any gene: 11. CDR3 loop: CASSQGRRTGVGQPQHF. The CDR3 DNA is TGTGCCAGCAGCCAAGGTCGTCGGACAGGGGTTGGCCAGCCCCAGCATTTT.

This chain connects TRBV19 to TRBJ2-1; 7 bases are a match to TRBD1. The CDR3 is 15 amino acids. V lost 4 bases and J lost 1; bases outside the gene matches: 4. The germline V gene has CDR1 LNHDA and CDR2 SQIVND (reference sequence). The CDR3 DNA sequence: TGTGCCAGTAGTACCAGGACAGGATCCTACAATGAGCAGTTCTTC. This encodes CASSTRTGSYNEQFF.

Concerning this clone: The sample holds other DNA sequences that translate to the same CDR3. The chain is built from TRBV7-2 and TRBJ2-7; D gene unclear. Germline V CDR1 and CDR2: SGHTA, FQGNSA. Trimming cost V 2 bases and J 3 bases, with 2 bases left between them. CDR3 length: 11 amino acids. CDR3 nucleotide sequence: TGTGCCAGCAGCTTACGCTACGAGCAGTACTTC. Its protein product is CASSLRYEQYF.